What follows are 27 T cell receptor beta chains derived from one specimen sequenced in a study of identical twins. One entry per CDR3 protein results from TCRdb running MiXCR on the 5' RACE reads. Of around 670,000 distinct CDR3 sequences listed, roughly 6.2% are singletons. Sequences were obtained from naive T cells sorted from blood. The receptor source for this set is a man younger than 30 in good health.

This clonotype came up a few times. The chain joins TRBV7-8 to TRBJ2-7; 8 positions agree with TRBD2. V shed 3 bases and J 5 bases; nucleotides not matched to a gene: 15. Germline CDR1 SGHVS, CDR2 FQNEAQ. The CDR3 has 17 residues. CDR3 nucleotide sequence: TGTGCCAGCAGCTTTAAATCAGGACTAGCATCGATCCACGAGCAGTACTTC. It specifies CASSFKSGLASIHEQYF.

This sequence joins TRBV11-2 and TRBJ2-1, with 10 bases lining up with TRBD1. The CDR3 runs 17 residues. CDR1 and CDR2 (germline): SGHAT, FQNNGV. With V trimmed by 0 bases and J by 3 bases, 5 bases remained unmatched. This chain's CDR3 is CASSLDRGQGFYNEQFF. CDR3 sequence (DNA): TGTGCCAGCAGCTTAGATAGGGGACAGGGGTTCTACAATGAGCAGTTCTTC.

J is TRBJ1-4 and V is TRBV20-1, with a possible D match to TRBD1 (5 bases). The V gene lost 3 bases and the J gene lost 4 bases, with 12 bases spanning the gap. The CDR3 runs 14 residues. Per germline, CDR1 DFQATT and CDR2 SNEGSKA (reference sequence). CDR3 sequence reads: CSASGTAYNEKLFF. The CDR3 coding sequence is TGCAGTGCTAGCGGGACCGCGTATAATGAAAAACTGTTTTTT.

This clonotype is a singleton in its sample. This may arise from a read error, as a much more abundant clone is one base away. The chain recombines TRBV29-1 with TRBJ1-1; no firm D call. This CDR3 contains 12 residues. CDR1 and CDR2 from the germline V gene are SQVTM and ANQGSEA. CDR3 residues: CSAMDGNTEALF. The DNA for the CDR3 is TGCAGCGCTATGGACGGGAACACTGAAGCTCTCTTT.

This clonotype appeared a few times. The chain has TRBV2 and TRBJ2-2; 8 bases line up with TRBD2. The CDR3 spans 15 residues. The trim removed 6 bases at V and 4 bases at J, leaving 7 bases unmatched. Per germline, CDR1 SNHLY and CDR2 FYNNEI. CDR3 in amino acids: CASSRAGGLTGELFF. The DNA for the CDR3 is TGTGCCAGCAGCCGCGCGGGAGGTCTCACCGGGGAGCTGTTTTTT.

This clonotype was detected ten times or more. This chain connects TRBV7-9 to TRBJ1-1; TRBD1 might be the D (6 bases). This CDR3 has 13 residues. The V gene lost 8 bases and the J gene lost 3 bases, with 13 bases spanning the gap. The V gene's germline CDR1 is SEHNR and CDR2 FQNEAQ (reference sequence). Written as DNA, the CDR3 is TGTGCCAGCTTTCTTCCAGGGGACACTGAAGCTTTCTTT. Protein sequence: CASFLPGDTEAFF.

The sample holds many counts of this clonotype. The rearrangement joins TRBV21-1 to TRBJ2-7; the D call of TRBD1 is as the table states it, not checked on the DNA. TRBV21-1 constitutes a pseudogene. CDR3 length: 17 residues. The CDR3 DNA sequence: TGTGCCAGCGGAGGATTTACCGGGACAGTGGGCAACTACGAGCAGTACTTC. Its translation: CASGGFTGTVGNYEQYF.

The rearrangement links TRBV5-1 to TRBJ2-2, with 9 bases aligning to TRBD2. This CDR3 spans 16 amino acids. Looked up from germline, CDR1 is SGHRS and CDR2 is YFSETQ. The junction had 6 bases not matched to a gene; V was cut back by 0 bases and J by 6 bases. The CDR3 nucleotides are TGCGCCAGCAGCTTGGTTAGCGGGAGTAATGCCGGGGAGCTGTTTTTT. This codes for CASSLVSGSNAGELFF.

The genes are TRBV5-4 and TRBJ2-5; 8 nucleotides agree with TRBD2. CDR1 is SGHNT and CDR2 is YYREEE in the germline V gene (reference sequence). The CDR3 is 16 residues long. Unmatched junction bases numbered 9, after V lost 0 bases and J lost 5 bases. DNA of the CDR3: TGTGCCAGCAGCTTGGTTAGCGGGATAAGTGAGGAGACCCAGTACTTC. Protein: CASSLVSGISEETQYF. Drawing the rest from reference TRBV5-4 and TRBJ2-5, the complete variable domain is ETGVTQSPTHLIKTRGQQVTLRCSSQSGHNTVSWYQQALGQGPQFIFQYYREEENGRGNFPPRFSGLQFPNYSSELNVNALELDDSALYLCASSLVSGISEETQYFGPGTRLLVL.

This clonotype appeared a few times. The chain employs TRBV5-1 and TRBJ2-6; 8 bases match TRBD2. CDR3 length equals 17 residues. V trimming: 0 bases; J trimming: 2 bases; junction bases outside the gene matches: 4. CDR1 SGHRS and CDR2 YFSETQ come from the germline V gene. The CDR3 reads CASSLVAGFAGANVLTF. In DNA, the CDR3 is TGCGCCAGCAGCTTGGTAGCGGGATTTGCTGGGGCCAACGTCCTGACTTTC.

The V gene is TRBV30, the J gene TRBJ2-7, with a tentative D call TRBD1 (6 bases). Looked up from germline, CDR1 is GTSNPN and CDR2 is SVGIG (reference sequence). There are 12 residues in the CDR3. Between the trimmed V and J ends, which lost 2 bases and 7 bases, there was a span of 12 bases. The CDR3 DNA reads as TGTGCCTGGAGTCGAGGGGGATGGGAGCAGTACTTC. It encodes CAWSRGGWEQYF.

This clonotype was seen repeatedly, ten times or more. This chain joins TRBV15 and TRBJ2-5, with D uncertain. V was cut by 8 bases and J by 0 bases, with 7 bases left in between. The CDR3 loop spans 12 amino acids. Germline CDR1 is LNHNV and CDR2 is YYDKDF (reference sequence). The CDR3 sequence is CATALNQETQYF. DNA for the CDR3: TGTGCCACCGCACTAAACCAAGAGACCCAGTACTTC. The complete variable domain, with remaining parts taken from reference TRBV15 and TRBJ2-5, reads DAMVIQNPRYQVTQFGKPVTLSCSQTLNHNVMYWYQQKSSQAPKLLFHYYDKDFNNEADTPDNFQSRRPNTSFCFLDIRSPGLGDTAMYLCATALNQETQYFGPGTRLLVL.

This clonotype has only a few counts. V is TRBV5-6 and J is TRBJ1-3, with 7 bases fitting TRBD1. The CDR3 has 17 residues. Germline V gives CDR1 SGHDT, CDR2 YYEEEE. The V segment lost 2 bases and the J segment 3 bases; nucleotides outside the gene matches: 11. The DNA of the CDR3 is TGTGCCAGCAGCTTACCCACCGGGACAGACCTTGGAAACACCATATATTTT. This gives the protein CASSLPTGTDLGNTIYF.

This clonotype was counted many times. V is TRBV29-1 and J is TRBJ2-1, with TRBD2 matching 11 bases. Germline CDR1 and CDR2: SQVTM and ANQGSEA. CDR3 size: 19 residues. After removal of 5 bases from V and 0 bases from J, the junction contained 15 bases not matched to a gene. The CDR3 DNA reads as TGCAGCGTTCCCCGTCCGGGACTAGCGGAACTAGGCTCCTACAATGAGCAGTTCTTC. Protein sequence: CSVPRPGLAELGSYNEQFF.

This clonotype occurred a few times. The CDR3, as DNA: TGTGCCAGCAGTGGGGGCCAGGTCACAGATACGCAGTATTTT. It yields the protein CASSGGQVTDTQYF. The chain links TRBV6-1 to TRBJ2-3; TRBD1 is a possible D gene (5 bases). V lost 4 bases, J lost 2 bases, and 10 bases lay in between. The CDR3 is made up of 14 amino acids. Looked up from germline, CDR1 is MNHNS and CDR2 is SASEGT.

This clonotype was observed at least ten times. This chain uses TRBV6-1 with TRBJ2-1; 11 positions agree with TRBD2. The CDR3 has 14 residues. Germline V gives CDR1 MNHNS, CDR2 SASEGT. V shed 7 bases and J 9 bases; nucleotides not matched to a gene: 8. Here the CDR3 reads CASILSGRASEQFF. Written as DNA, the CDR3 is TGTGCCAGCATACTTAGCGGGAGGGCAAGTGAGCAGTTCTTC.

This clonotype has just a few counts. The chain joins TRBV2 to TRBJ2-2; possible D gene TRBD1, 5 bases. Germline values: CDR1 SNHLY, CDR2 FYNNEI. Trimming took 8 bases from V and 0 from J, leaving 16 bases between them. There are 16 residues in the CDR3. This CDR3 reads CASLTIGAPNTGELFF. The DNA of the CDR3 is TGTGCCAGCTTGACAATTGGGGCACCGAACACCGGGGAGCTGTTTTTT.

This clonotype was picked up a small number of times. The chain is built from TRBV7-6 and TRBJ2-6; D call uncertain. Trimming took off 5 bases at V and 1 base at J, with 18 bases between the two ends. The CDR3 contains 18 residues. CDR1 and CDR2 (germline): SGHVS, FNYEAQ. CDR3 sequence: CASSPTGGGISGANVLTF. The DNA of the CDR3 is TGTGCCAGCAGCCCAACCGGCGGCGGCATATCTGGGGCCAACGTCCTGACTTTC.

This clonotype was picked up a small number of times. The CDR3 sequence is CSITRGSYNEQFF. The CDR3 nucleotides read TGCAGTATTACTAGGGGCTCCTACAATGAGCAGTTCTTC. V gene TRBV20-1 combines with J gene TRBJ2-1; perhaps D is TRBD1 or TRBD2 (5 bases each). The CDR3 covers 13 residues. CDR1 and CDR2 (germline): DFQATT, SNEGSKA (reference sequence). V was cut by 8 bases and J by 0 bases, with 11 bases left in between.

This clonotype appeared many times. The gene calls are TRBV12-3 or TRBV12-4 and TRBJ2-7; D is unresolved. The CDR3 is 11 residues long. The V and J ends lost 4 bases and 3 bases respectively, with 4 bases between them. The CDR3 here is CASSYGYEQYV. DNA for the CDR3: TGTGCCAGCAGTTATGGCTACGAGCAGTACGTC.

This clonotype was observed at least ten times. The chain carries TRBV6-2 or TRBV6-3 and TRBJ2-2, with 12 nucleotides matching TRBD2. Germline loops: CDR1 MNHEY, CDR2 SVGEGT. The CDR3 is made up of 18 amino acids. The V and J ends lost 7 bases and 2 bases, in that order; junction bases with no gene match: 11. The DNA of the CDR3 is TGTGCCAGCAAGGTTCCGACTAGCGGGAGACGTAACACCGGGGAGCTGTTTTTT. Protein sequence: CASKVPTSGRRNTGELFF.

There are a few counts of this clonotype. The rearrangement joins TRBV5-1 to TRBJ1-6; maybe TRBD1 (5 bases). Trimming cost V 3 bases and J 5 bases, with 15 bases left between them. CDR3 size: 16 residues. Per the germline V gene, CDR1 is SGHRS and CDR2 is YFSETQ. The CDR3 DNA reads as TGCGCCAGCAGCTCCTCGCCGGGCAGGGATAATTCACCCCTCCACTTT. It translates to CASSSSPGRDNSPLHF.

This clonotype was found many times. J is TRBJ2-1 and V is TRBV7-8, with D hard to call. Germline lookup yields CDR1 SGHVS and CDR2 FQNEAQ. The length of the CDR3 is 13 residues. V lost 3 bases and J lost 10, with 13 bases in between. The CDR3 coding sequence is TGTGCCAGCAGCTTGGGATTATCGCGAGAGCAGTTCTTC. This sequence encodes CASSLGLSREQFF.

This clonotype has at least ten counts. The CDR3 DNA reads as TGTGCCAGCAGCTTAGAGGGAGTATTGAACGGGGAGCTGTTTTTT. It specifies CASSLEGVLNGELFF. This sequence joins TRBV7-2 and TRBJ2-2; TRBD2 might be the D (5 bases). The CDR3 consists of 15 residues. Per germline, CDR1 SGHTA and CDR2 FQGNSA. V lost 1 base, J lost 7 bases, and 13 bases lay in between. Full variable domain (remainder filled in from reference TRBV7-2 and TRBJ2-2): GAGVSQSPSNKVTEKGKDVELRCDPISGHTALYWYRQSLGQGLEFLIYFQGNSAPDKSGLPSDRFSAERTGGSVSTLTIQRTQQEDSAVYLCASSLEGVLNGELFFGEGSRLTVL.

V is TRBV3-1 and J is TRBJ2-1; no reliable D call. V lost 8 bases and J lost 3, with 8 bases in between. Germline values: CDR1 LGHDT, CDR2 YNNKEL (reference sequence). The CDR3 consists of 12 residues. The CDR3: CASSRFYNEQFF. The CDR3 nucleotides read TGTGCCAGCTCTAGATTCTACAATGAGCAGTTCTTC.

This clonotype was observed at least ten times. In DNA form, the CDR3 reads TGTGCCAGCTACCCCTCAGGCGGCCACGAGCAGTACTTC. It yields the protein CASYPSGGHEQYF. This sequence joins TRBV12-3 or TRBV12-4 and TRBJ2-7, with D uncertain. The CDR3 covers 13 residues. Trimming left V 8 bases short and J 5 bases short, with 16 bases between.

The V and J genes are TRBV7-9 and TRBJ2-5, with TRBD2 as a possible D gene (6 bases). The CDR3 runs to 15 residues. V lost 3 bases to trimming and J lost 2 bases, with 13 bases between them. Germline CDR1 reads SEHNR; CDR2 reads FQNEAQ (reference sequence). The CDR3 loop is CASSFQGRSQETQYF. The DNA of the CDR3 is TGTGCCAGCAGCTTCCAAGGGAGGTCTCAAGAGACCCAGTACTTC.